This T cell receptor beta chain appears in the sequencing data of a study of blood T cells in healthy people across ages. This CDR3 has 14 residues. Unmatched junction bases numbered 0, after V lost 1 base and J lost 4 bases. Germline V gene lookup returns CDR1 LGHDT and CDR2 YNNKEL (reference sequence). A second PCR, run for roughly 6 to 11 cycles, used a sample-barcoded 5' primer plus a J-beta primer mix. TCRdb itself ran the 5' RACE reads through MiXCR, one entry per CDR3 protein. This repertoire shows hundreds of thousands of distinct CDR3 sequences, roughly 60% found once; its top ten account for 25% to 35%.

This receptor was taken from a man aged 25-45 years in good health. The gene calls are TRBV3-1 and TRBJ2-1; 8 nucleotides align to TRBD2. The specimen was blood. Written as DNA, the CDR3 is TGTGCCAGCAGCCAAGTAGCGGGGTACAATGAGCAGTTCTTC. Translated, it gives CASSQVAGYNEQFF.